This T cell receptor (beta chain) emerged from a study of T cells in Graves' hyperthyroidism and ophthalmopathy. V shed 4 bases and J 5 bases; nucleotides not matched to a gene: 2. The germline gives CDR1 SGHRS, CDR2 YFSETQ. The CDR3 has 14 amino acids. Regions amplified from RNA transcripts were the TCR beta CDR3 regions. Researchers ran a first-round RT-PCR on the TCR CDR3 using the HTBI primer set. One entry per CDR3 protein, called by TCRdb with MiXCR from the multiplex PCR reads. The repertoire has 480,000 or so distinct CDR3 sequences, approximately 48% of them found once; the top ten carry around two fifths.

The chain is built from TRBV5-1 and TRBJ1-5; 11 bases are a match to TRBD1. The sample comprised peripheral blood or thyroid tissue (not recorded which). The clonotype was recovered from an adult woman with Graves' disease, either hyperthyroidism or ophthalmopathy (not recorded which). CDR3 DNA sequence: TGCGCCAGCAGCGGGACAGGGGGATATCAGCCCCAGCATTTT. Its protein product is CASSGTGGYQPQHF.